The rows below give T cell receptor beta chains drawn from one sample of a study of beta chain features in type 1 diabetes. Sequencing was performed with immunoSEQ multiplex PCR; in TCRdb, only in-frame clones are kept and a portion is missing. The data hold more than 250,000 clones, with roughly 22% observed a single time. The specimen sequenced was naive CD4+ T cells from blood. These TCRs come from a woman in her thirties or forties with type 1 diabetes. CDR3s include the opening cysteine and the closing phenylalanine or tryptophan. D genes are given only for firm matches. The size of a clone is reported for some rows only, either as once, few or many, or as a class for expanded clones.

D: .; J: TRBJ1-5; size: .; V: TRBV4-1; DNA: TGCGCCAGCAGCCTACAGCACTGGGCTCAGCCCCAGCATTTT; CDR3: CASSLQHWAQPQHF
D: .; J: TRBJ2-1; size: .; V: TRBV5-1; DNA: TGCGCCAGCAGCCGGGTTAGCGGAGTGTACTACAATGAGCAGTTCTTC; CDR3: CASSRVSGVYYNEQFF
D: .; J: TRBJ2-5; size: .; V: TRBV7-2; DNA: TGTGCCAGCAGCTTTGTCAGTCCAGAGACCCAGTACTTC; CDR3: CASSFVSPETQYF
D: .; J: TRBJ2-1; size: .; V: TRBV9; DNA: TGTGCCAGCAGCGTCGCGTCTGGGACTTACAATGAGCAGTTCTTC; CDR3: CASSVASGTYNEQFF
D: .; J: TRBJ2-2; size: .; V: TRBV7-9; DNA: TGTGCCAGCAGCCCCCGCCCAAGGGAGGCTCACACCGGGGAGCTGTTTTTT; CDR3: CASSPRPREAHTGELFF
D: TRBD2; J: TRBJ2-1; size: .; V: TRBV18; DNA: TGTGCCAGCTCACCCGGACTAGACTACAATGAGCAGTTCTTC; CDR3: CASSPGLDYNEQFF
D: TRBD2; J: TRBJ2-1; size: .; V: TRBV9; DNA: TGTGCCAGCAGCGCATGGACTAGCGGGAGTAATGAGCAGTTCTTC; CDR3: CASSAWTSGSNEQFF
D: TRBD1; J: TRBJ1-2; size: .; V: TRBV11-2; DNA: TGTGCCAGCAGCCCACAGGGGCTAGGAGGCTACACCTTC; CDR3: CASSPQGLGGYTF
D: .; J: TRBJ1-3; size: .; V: TRBV6-5; DNA: TGTGCCAGCGTGGGACAATCTGGAAACACCATATATTTT; CDR3: CASVGQSGNTIYF
D: TRBD1; J: TRBJ1-6; size: few; V: TRBV7-2; DNA: TGTGCCAGCATCCGAGGACAGGGCGGAACCTATAATTCACCCCTCCACTTT; CDR3: CASIRGQGGTYNSPLHF
D: .; J: TRBJ1-1; size: few; V: TRBV2; DNA: TGTGCCAGCAGTGAGGCAGTTGAAGCTTTCTTT; CDR3: CASSEAVEAFF
D: TRBD1; J: TRBJ2-2; size: few; V: TRBV7-3; DNA: TGTGCCAGCAGCCTCCGGGACAGGGACACCGGGGAGCTGTTTTTT; CDR3: CASSLRDRDTGELFF
D: .; J: TRBJ2-1; size: .; V: TRBV9; DNA: TGTGCCAGCAGCGTAGATGTCGGGTCCTACAATGAGCAGTTCTTC; CDR3: CASSVDVGSYNEQFF
D: TRBD2; J: TRBJ2-1; size: few; V: TRBV29-1; DNA: TGCAGCGTTCTAGCGGGGGGCTCTTCCTACAATGAGCAGTTCTTC; CDR3: CSVLAGGSSYNEQFF
D: .; J: TRBJ1-2; size: .; V: TRBV9; DNA: TGTGCCAGCAGCGAAAGACAGGTTGACTATGGCTACACCTTC; CDR3: CASSERQVDYGYTF
D: TRBD1; J: TRBJ2-5; size: .; V: TRBV5-1; DNA: TGCGCCAGCAGCCAGGGGGCAAATCAGGGAGAGACCCAGTACTTC; CDR3: CASSQGANQGETQYF
D: .; J: TRBJ1-1; size: .; V: TRBV18; DNA: TGTGCCAGCTCACCCCCAACAGGGTACGCTGAAGCTTTCTTT; CDR3: CASSPPTGYAEAFF
D: .; J: TRBJ1-1; size: .; V: TRBV7-2; DNA: TGTGCCAGCAGCTTCCCCCGGGGGTTCACTGAAGCTTTCTTT; CDR3: CASSFPRGFTEAFF
D: .; J: TRBJ1-1; size: .; V: TRBV9; DNA: TGTGCCAGCAGCGCTACAGGGACCGACACTGAAGCTTTCTTT; CDR3: CASSATGTDTEAFF
D: .; J: TRBJ1-1; size: .; V: TRBV7-2; DNA: TGTGCCAGCAGCAGTGGGTCGACGGGCACTGAAGCTTTCTTT; CDR3: CASSSGSTGTEAFF
D: .; J: TRBJ1-1; size: few; V: TRBV5-6; DNA: TGTGCCAGCAGCTTTGGACAGACTGAAGCTTTCTTT; CDR3: CASSFGQTEAFF
D: TRBD1; J: TRBJ1-1; size: .; V: TRBV28; DNA: TGTGCCAGCACCAAGACAGGGGGCCGGATAAGCACTGAAGCTTTCTTT; CDR3: CASTKTGGRISTEAFF
D: TRBD1; J: TRBJ2-1; size: .; V: TRBV29-1; DNA: TGCAGCGTTGGGGCCCGAAGGACGACAGGGGGGAATGAGCAGTTCTTC; CDR3: CSVGARRTTGGNEQFF
D: .; J: TRBJ1-2; size: .; V: TRBV30; DNA: TGTGCCTGGAGTGGTAATGACTATAACTATGGCTACACCTTC; CDR3: CAWSGNDYNYGYTF
D: TRBD1; J: TRBJ1-2; size: .; V: TRBV18; DNA: TGTGCCAGCTCACCACGGACAGGGGATGGCTACACCTTC; CDR3: CASSPRTGDGYTF
D: TRBD1; J: TRBJ1-2; size: few; V: TRBV19; DNA: TGTGCCAGTGGTGGACAGGGAGCTAACTATGGCTACACCTTC; CDR3: CASGGQGANYGYTF
D: TRBD1; J: TRBJ2-5; size: few; V: TRBV9; DNA: TGTGCCAGCAGCGTAGCTGGGGCAGGGGGCGCGGAGACCCAGTACTTC; CDR3: CASSVAGAGGAETQYF
D: .; J: TRBJ1-1; size: .; V: TRBV7-2; DNA: TGTGCCAGCAGCATAACTGGGGGGGGTGAAGCTTTCTTT; CDR3: CASSITGGGEAFF
D: .; J: TRBJ1-1; size: few; V: TRBV7-2; DNA: TGTGCCAGCAGCGCCCAGGGTCTAACTGAAGCTTTCTTT; CDR3: CASSAQGLTEAFF
D: TRBD1; J: TRBJ2-3; size: .; V: TRBV30; DNA: TGTGCCTGGAGTGTGGGGACAGGGTGGGATACGCAGTATTTT; CDR3: CAWSVGTGWDTQYF
D: TRBD1; J: TRBJ1-5; size: .; V: TRBV15; DNA: TGTGCCACCAGCAGAACCGGACAGGGGGGCAATCAGCCCCAGCATTTT; CDR3: CATSRTGQGGNQPQHF